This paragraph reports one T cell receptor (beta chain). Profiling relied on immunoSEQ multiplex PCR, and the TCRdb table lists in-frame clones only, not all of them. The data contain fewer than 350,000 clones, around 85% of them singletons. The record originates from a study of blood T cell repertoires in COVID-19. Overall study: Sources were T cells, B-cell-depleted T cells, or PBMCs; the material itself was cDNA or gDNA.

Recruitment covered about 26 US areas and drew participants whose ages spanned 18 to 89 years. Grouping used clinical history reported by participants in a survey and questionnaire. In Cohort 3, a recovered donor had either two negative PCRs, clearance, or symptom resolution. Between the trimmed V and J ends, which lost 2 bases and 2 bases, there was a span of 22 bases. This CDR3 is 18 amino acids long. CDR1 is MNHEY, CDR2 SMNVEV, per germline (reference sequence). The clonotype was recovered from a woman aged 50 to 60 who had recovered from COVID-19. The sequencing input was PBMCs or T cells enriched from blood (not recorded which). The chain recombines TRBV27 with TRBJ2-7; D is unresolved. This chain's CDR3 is CASSLAPSFASSPYEQYF. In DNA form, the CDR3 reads TGTGCCAGCAGTTTAGCCCCGAGTTTTGCTTCTTCCCCCTACGAGCAGTACTTC.